These T cell receptor beta chains were read from a single sample in a study of identifying expanded T cells in peripheral blood. Produced via immunoSEQ multiplex PCR; TCRdb's table is partial and in-frame only. Of some 100,000 clones listed, about 87% are singletons. Input material: blood. The source of these receptors is a person between 18 and 69 years old in good health. CDR3s include the opening cysteine and the closing phenylalanine or tryptophan. The D gene is left open where the match is weak. Rows give clone size only sometimes, using once, few, many, or a class for an expanded clone.

clone size: .
J gene: TRBJ2-2
V gene: TRBV6-6
D gene: .
CDR3 DNA: TGTGCCAGCAGTGCCCATAGCGCGAACACCGGGGAGCTGTTTTTT
CDR3 protein: CASSAHSANTGELFF

clone size: .
J gene: TRBJ1-5
V gene: TRBV28
D gene: .
CDR3 DNA: TGTGCCAGTCGAATGGGGAAAAAGCCCCAGCATTTT
CDR3 protein: CASRMGKKPQHF

clone size: .
J gene: TRBJ2-5
V gene: TRBV28
D gene: .
CDR3 DNA: TGTGCCAGCCTCTGGGGCAGCGGAGAGACCCAGTACTTC
CDR3 protein: CASLWGSGETQYF

clone size: .
J gene: TRBJ1-3
V gene: TRBV25-1
D gene: .
CDR3 DNA: TGTGCCAGTCAGGGATTTGGAAACACCATATATTTT
CDR3 protein: CASQGFGNTIYF

clone size: .
J gene: TRBJ1-2
V gene: TRBV10-2
D gene: .
CDR3 DNA: TGCGCCAGCAGTGAGGGTGACGGAGGCTATGGCTACACCTTC
CDR3 protein: CASSEGDGGYGYTF

clone size: .
J gene: TRBJ1-5
V gene: TRBV6-5
D gene: .
CDR3 DNA: TGTGCCAGCAGTTACGACAATAGCAATCAGCCCCAGCATTTT
CDR3 protein: CASSYDNSNQPQHF

clone size: .
J gene: TRBJ2-5
V gene: TRBV6-6
D gene: TRBD2
CDR3 DNA: TGTGCCACCGGAGCGGGAGACTATGAGACCCAGTACTTC
CDR3 protein: CATGAGDYETQYF

clone size: .
J gene: TRBJ1-1
V gene: TRBV6-5
D gene: TRBD1
CDR3 DNA: TGTGCCAGCAGTGCCAGACAGGGGAGCACTGAAGCTTTCTTT
CDR3 protein: CASSARQGSTEAFF

clone size: .
J gene: TRBJ2-3
V gene: TRBV19
D gene: .
CDR3 DNA: TGTGCCAGTAGTGTTCTAGCCCGGGATACGCAGTATTTT
CDR3 protein: CASSVLARDTQYF

clone size: .
J gene: TRBJ2-7
V gene: TRBV6-5
D gene: .
CDR3 DNA: TGTGCCAGCAGTTACTCCGACGGCTACGAGCAGTACTTC
CDR3 protein: CASSYSDGYEQYF

clone size: once
J gene: TRBJ2-5
V gene: TRBV7-2
D gene: .
CDR3 DNA: TGTGCCAGCAGCTTGTGGGAAAAAGAGACCCAGTACTTC
CDR3 protein: CASSLWEKETQYF

clone size: .
J gene: TRBJ2-3
V gene: TRBV5-1
D gene: TRBD2
CDR3 DNA: TGCGCCAGCAGCTTCATAGCGGGGGGGCCCCGGGATACGCAGTATTTT
CDR3 protein: CASSFIAGGPRDTQYF

clone size: few
J gene: TRBJ1-5
V gene: TRBV19
D gene: .
CDR3 DNA: TGTGCCAGTACTAGGGCAGGAAATCAGCCCCAGCATTTT
CDR3 protein: CASTRAGNQPQHF

clone size: .
J gene: TRBJ2-6
V gene: TRBV18
D gene: .
CDR3 DNA: TGTGCCAGCTCACCAAGGGTCTCGGGGGCCAACGTCCTGACTTTC
CDR3 protein: CASSPRVSGANVLTF

clone size: few
J gene: TRBJ1-5
V gene: TRBV25-1
D gene: .
CDR3 DNA: TGTGCCAGCAGTGTCTCTGACAGGTTCAATCAGCCCCAGCATTTT
CDR3 protein: CASSVSDRFNQPQHF

clone size: .
J gene: TRBJ2-7
V gene: TRBV19
D gene: TRBD2
CDR3 DNA: TGTGCCAGTAGTATAAACGGACTAGCGGGAGAGTACGAGCAGTACTTC
CDR3 protein: CASSINGLAGEYEQYF

clone size: .
J gene: TRBJ2-4
V gene: TRBV4-1
D gene: .
CDR3 DNA: TGCGCCAGCAGCCCCTTCAACCAAGCCAAAAACATTCAGTACTTC
CDR3 protein: CASSPFNQAKNIQYF

clone size: .
J gene: TRBJ1-2
V gene: TRBV18
D gene: .
CDR3 DNA: TGTGCCAGCTCACCACCGGGCCAGGGCGCTTATGGCTACACCTTC
CDR3 protein: CASSPPGQGAYGYTF

clone size: .
J gene: TRBJ2-7
V gene: TRBV5-6
D gene: .
CDR3 DNA: TGTGCCAGCAGCGCGGGACGGACCCTCGAGCAGTACTTC
CDR3 protein: CASSAGRTLEQYF

clone size: .
J gene: TRBJ1-4
V gene: TRBV19
D gene: TRBD1
CDR3 DNA: TGTGCCAGTCAGTACAGGGGCCTCGGACATCTTACTAATGAAAAACTGTTTTTT
CDR3 protein: CASQYRGLGHLTNEKLFF

clone size: .
J gene: TRBJ1-5
V gene: TRBV4-1
D gene: TRBD1
CDR3 DNA: TGCGCCAGCAGCCAAGCGACAGGGGGGATACCCCAGCATTTT
CDR3 protein: CASSQATGGIPQHF

clone size: .
J gene: TRBJ2-5
V gene: TRBV7-9
D gene: TRBD1
CDR3 DNA: TGTGCCAGCAGCATAGACAGGGGGGGCCAAGAGACCCAGTACTTC
CDR3 protein: CASSIDRGGQETQYF

clone size: .
J gene: TRBJ1-2
V gene: TRBV5-1
D gene: TRBD1
CDR3 DNA: TGCGCCAGCAGCTTGGAGGGGGCGAGCTATGGCTACACCTTC
CDR3 protein: CASSLEGASYGYTF

clone size: .
J gene: TRBJ2-7
V gene: TRBV19
D gene: .
CDR3 DNA: TGTGCCAGTAGTAGTTTCAGGAAAGGGACCTACGAGCAGTACTTC
CDR3 protein: CASSSFRKGTYEQYF

clone size: .
J gene: TRBJ1-1
V gene: TRBV15
D gene: .
CDR3 DNA: TGTGCCACCAGCAGCAGGCAGGGTGTTATGGGAGCTTTCTTT
CDR3 protein: CATSSRQGVMGAFF

clone size: .
J gene: TRBJ2-7
V gene: TRBV19
D gene: TRBD2
CDR3 DNA: TGTGCCAGTAGTCGCGGGGGGCCCCACGAGCAGTACTTC
CDR3 protein: CASSRGGPHEQYF

clone size: .
J gene: TRBJ2-1
V gene: TRBV9
D gene: .
CDR3 DNA: TGTGCCAGCAGCGTAGCTCTCACCAACAATGAGCAGTTCTTC
CDR3 protein: CASSVALTNNEQFF

clone size: .
J gene: TRBJ2-1
V gene: TRBV7-6
D gene: .
CDR3 DNA: TGTGCCAGCAGCTTATTAGGGACTTCCTACAATGAGCAGTTCTTC
CDR3 protein: CASSLLGTSYNEQFF

clone size: .
J gene: TRBJ1-2
V gene: TRBV2
D gene: TRBD1
CDR3 DNA: TGTGCCAGCAGTGAAGGGACAGGAAACTATGGCTACACCTTC
CDR3 protein: CASSEGTGNYGYTF

clone size: .
J gene: TRBJ2-3
V gene: TRBV2
D gene: .
CDR3 DNA: TGTGCCAGCAGTGGACAGGCCACAGATACGCAGTATTTT
CDR3 protein: CASSGQATDTQYF

clone size: .
J gene: TRBJ2-3
V gene: TRBV7-3
D gene: TRBD1
CDR3 DNA: TGTGCCAGCAGCATCGGAACAGGGGGCGCACGAGATACGCAGTATTTT
CDR3 protein: CASSIGTGGARDTQYF

clone size: .
J gene: TRBJ2-1
V gene: TRBV7-3
D gene: TRBD2
CDR3 DNA: TGTGCCAGCAGTCATAGCGGGTACGGGAATGAGCAGTTCTTC
CDR3 protein: CASSHSGYGNEQFF

clone size: once
J gene: TRBJ2-7
V gene: TRBV5-8
D gene: .
CDR3 DNA: TGTGCCAGCAGCGCGGCCCCAGGGCGGTACGAGCAGTACTTC
CDR3 protein: CASSAAPGRYEQYF

clone size: .
J gene: TRBJ2-2
V gene: TRBV6-5
D gene: .
CDR3 DNA: TGTGCCAGCAGTTACTACGAGTCGAACACCGGGGAGCTGTTTTTT
CDR3 protein: CASSYYESNTGELFF

clone size: once
J gene: TRBJ2-3
V gene: TRBV28
D gene: .
CDR3 DNA: TGTGCCAGCAGTCCCTGGAGTGTAGATACGCAGTATTTT
CDR3 protein: CASSPWSVDTQYF

clone size: .
J gene: TRBJ1-2
V gene: TRBV10-3
D gene: TRBD1
CDR3 DNA: TGTGCCATGCATACCGGGACAGGTACCTATGGCTACACCTTC
CDR3 protein: CAMHTGTGTYGYTF

clone size: .
J gene: TRBJ1-3
V gene: TRBV7-9
D gene: .
CDR3 DNA: TGTGCCAGCAGCTTACTATCTGGAAACACCATATATTTT
CDR3 protein: CASSLLSGNTIYF

clone size: .
J gene: TRBJ1-2
V gene: TRBV7-9
D gene: .
CDR3 DNA: TGTGCCAGCAGCTCACGACAGGATGGCTACACCTTC
CDR3 protein: CASSSRQDGYTF

clone size: medium-sized
J gene: TRBJ2-7
V gene: TRBV14
D gene: .
CDR3 DNA: TGTGCCAGCAGCCAAGGGACGGGTGCCCTACGATTGGAGCAGTACTTC
CDR3 protein: CASSQGTGALRLEQYF

clone size: .
J gene: TRBJ1-2
V gene: TRBV4-1
D gene: .
CDR3 DNA: TGCGCCAGCAGCCCTAACCCCCAGGGCAGGGCGGTTCGGGGCTACACCTTC
CDR3 protein: CASSPNPQGRAVRGYTF

clone size: .
J gene: TRBJ2-5
V gene: TRBV5-1
D gene: TRBD2
CDR3 DNA: TGCGCCAGCAGCTTGGGGACTAGCGTACAAGAGACCCAGTACTTC
CDR3 protein: CASSLGTSVQETQYF

clone size: few
J gene: TRBJ1-1
V gene: TRBV6-5
D gene: .
CDR3 DNA: TGTGCCAGCAGCAACCCTCTAAACACTGAAGCTTTCTTT
CDR3 protein: CASSNPLNTEAFF